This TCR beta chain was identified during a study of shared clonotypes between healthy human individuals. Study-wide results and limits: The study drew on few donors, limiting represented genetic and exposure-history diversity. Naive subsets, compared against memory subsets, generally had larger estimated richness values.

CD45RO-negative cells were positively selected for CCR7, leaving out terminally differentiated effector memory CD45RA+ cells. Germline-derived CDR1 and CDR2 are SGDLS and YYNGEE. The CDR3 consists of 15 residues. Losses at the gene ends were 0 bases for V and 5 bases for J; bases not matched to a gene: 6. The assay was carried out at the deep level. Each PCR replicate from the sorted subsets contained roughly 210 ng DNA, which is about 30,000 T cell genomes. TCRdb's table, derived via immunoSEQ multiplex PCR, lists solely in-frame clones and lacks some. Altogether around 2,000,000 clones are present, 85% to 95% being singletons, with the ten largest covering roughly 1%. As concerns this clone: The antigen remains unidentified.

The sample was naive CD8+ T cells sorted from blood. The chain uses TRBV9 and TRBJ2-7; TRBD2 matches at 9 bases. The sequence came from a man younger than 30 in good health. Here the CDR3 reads CASSVGPSGVNEQYF. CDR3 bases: TGTGCCAGCAGCGTAGGTCCTAGCGGGGTGAACGAGCAGTACTTC.